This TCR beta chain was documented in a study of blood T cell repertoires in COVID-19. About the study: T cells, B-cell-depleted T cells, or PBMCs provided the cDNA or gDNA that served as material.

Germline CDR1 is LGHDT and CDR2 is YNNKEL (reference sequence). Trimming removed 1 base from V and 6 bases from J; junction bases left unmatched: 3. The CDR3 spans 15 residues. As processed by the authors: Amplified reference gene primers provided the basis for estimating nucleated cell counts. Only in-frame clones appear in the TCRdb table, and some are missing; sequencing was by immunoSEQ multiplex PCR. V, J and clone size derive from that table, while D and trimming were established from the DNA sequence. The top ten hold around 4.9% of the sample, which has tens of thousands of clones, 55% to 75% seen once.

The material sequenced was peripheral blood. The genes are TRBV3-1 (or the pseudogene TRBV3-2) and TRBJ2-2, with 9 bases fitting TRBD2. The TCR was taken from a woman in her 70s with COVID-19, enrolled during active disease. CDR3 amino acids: CASSQGGGRAGELFF. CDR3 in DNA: TGTGCCAGCAGCCAAGGCGGCGGGAGGGCCGGGGAGCTGTTTTTT.